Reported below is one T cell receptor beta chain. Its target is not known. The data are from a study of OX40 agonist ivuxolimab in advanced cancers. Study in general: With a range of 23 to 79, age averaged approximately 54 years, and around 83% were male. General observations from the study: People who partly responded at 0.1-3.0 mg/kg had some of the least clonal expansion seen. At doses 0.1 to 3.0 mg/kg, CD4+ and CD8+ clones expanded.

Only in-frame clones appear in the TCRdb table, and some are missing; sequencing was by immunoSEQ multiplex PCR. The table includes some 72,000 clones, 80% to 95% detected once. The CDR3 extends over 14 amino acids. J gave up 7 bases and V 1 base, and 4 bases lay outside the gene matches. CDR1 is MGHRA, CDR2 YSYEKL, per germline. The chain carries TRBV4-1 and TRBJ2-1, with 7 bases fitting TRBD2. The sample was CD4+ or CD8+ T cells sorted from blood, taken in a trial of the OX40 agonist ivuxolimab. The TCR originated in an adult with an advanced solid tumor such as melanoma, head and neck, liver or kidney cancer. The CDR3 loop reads CASSQGGGRNEQFF. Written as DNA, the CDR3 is TGCGCCAGCAGCCAAGGGGGGGGGAGAAATGAGCAGTTCTTC.